Each of the 28 T cell receptor beta chains below was sequenced from the same sample in a study of blood T cell repertoires in COVID-19. Produced via immunoSEQ multiplex PCR; TCRdb's table is partial and in-frame only. The data contain approximately 210,000 clones, 82% of them seen just once; the ten biggest clones take up 3% to 4%. Sequenced material: PBMCs or T cells enriched from blood (not recorded which). All receptors come from a woman aged 60 to 75 who had recovered from COVID-19.

This clone was detected only once. The rearrangement joins TRBV24-1 to TRBJ2-1; TRBD2 agrees at 7 bases. The CDR3 totals 15 residues. Germline assignment: CDR1 KGHDR and CDR2 SFDVKD. Losses at the gene ends were 3 bases for V and 5 bases for J; bases not matched to a gene: 6. The CDR3 reads CATSDAGGNDNEQFF. The CDR3 DNA reads as TGTGCCACCAGTGATGCCGGGGGGAATGACAATGAGCAGTTCTTC.

This clone was counted a single time. The genes are TRBV21-1 and TRBJ2-2; the D call TRBD2 from the table was never checked on the DNA. TRBV21-1 is labeled a pseudogene. The CDR3 runs 14 residues. CDR3 sequence (DNA): TGTGCCAGCAGCAAGACTAGCGGCCACCGGGGAGCTGTTTTT. This encodes CASSKTSGHRGAVF.

The chain's CDR3 is CASSLAGYSEAFF. The CDR3 nucleotides are TGTGCCAGCAGCTTGGCGGGGTATAGTGAAGCTTTCTTT. V gene TRBV5-6 combines with J gene TRBJ1-1; D not resolved. Germline V gene sequence: CDR1 SGHDT, CDR2 YYEEEE. The CDR3 loop spans 13 amino acids. Trimming left V 0 bases short and J 7 bases short, with 10 bases between. Using reference TRBV5-6 and TRBJ1-1 for the parts outside the CDR3, the full variable domain is DAGVTQSPTHLIKTRGQQVTLRCSPKSGHDTVSWYQQALGQGPQFIFQYYEEEERQRGNFPDRFSGHQFPNYSSELNVNALLLGDSALYLCASSLAGYSEAFFGQGTRLTVV.

This clone was observed once. This rearrangement joins TRBV19 to TRBJ1-4; 7 positions match TRBD1. The CDR3 consists of 14 residues. Germline CDR1 LNHDA, CDR2 SQIVND (reference sequence). Germline trimming cut 6 bases from V and 7 bases from J; bases unmatched to any gene: 8. This CDR3 is CASSAGQNFEKLFF. CDR3 nucleotide sequence: TGTGCCAGTAGCGCGGGACAGAACTTTGAAAAACTGTTTTTT.

This rearrangement joins TRBV5-1 to TRBJ1-6; D is ambiguous. The CDR3 runs 15 residues. Germline V CDR1 and CDR2: SGHRS, YFSETQ. The V and J ends lost 4 bases and 8 bases respectively, with 16 bases between them. For the CDR3, the DNA is TGCGCCAGCAGCGTGGCGAATCCAGTGGATTCACCCCTCCACTTT. It encodes CASSVANPVDSPLHF.

The rearrangement uses TRBV18 and TRBJ2-7; maybe TRBD2 (6 bases). Trimming stripped 4 bases from V and 2 bases from J, with 12 bases between. Germline CDR1 KGHSH, CDR2 LQKENI. The CDR3 runs 14 residues. CDR3: CASSQSGFPYEQYF. The CDR3 DNA is TGTGCCAGCTCACAGAGCGGGTTCCCCTACGAGCAGTACTTC.

The chain carries TRBV19 and TRBJ1-2; D is ambiguous. Germline values: CDR1 LNHDA, CDR2 SQIVND (reference sequence). With 6 bases removed from V and 4 bases from J, the gap between germline ends came to 15 bases. This CDR3 has 14 amino acids. CDR3 bases: TGTGCCAGTAGCCCCCGAGGGATGGGCTATGGCTACACCTTC. Protein sequence: CASSPRGMGYGYTF. Complete variable domain (other parts from reference TRBV19 and TRBJ1-2): DGGITQSPKYLFRKEGQNVTLSCEQNLNHDAMYWYRQDPGQGLRLIYYSQIVNDFQKGDIAEGYSVSREKKESFPLTVTSAQKNPTAFYLCASSPRGMGYGYTFGSGTRLTVV.

This clone has at least ten counts. Here the CDR3 reads CASSPREAFEQYF. The CDR3 DNA reads as TGTGCCAGCAGCCCTAGAGAGGCCTTTGAGCAGTACTTC. The chain couples TRBV7-2 to TRBJ2-7, with unresolved D. Germline lookup yields CDR1 SGHTA and CDR2 FQGNSA. The CDR3 has 13 amino acids. V lost 5 bases, J lost 7 bases, and 15 bases lay in between.

The rearrangement joins TRBV7-9 to TRBJ2-3; possibly TRBD2 for D (6 bases). The length of the CDR3 is 16 residues. CDR1 is SEHNR and CDR2 is FQNEAQ in the germline V gene (reference sequence). Trimming shortened V by 5 bases and J by 0 bases, and 15 bases separated the two germline ends. In DNA form, the CDR3 reads TGTGCCAGCAGCCACAGCGGGCGAACTAGCACAGATACGCAGTATTTT. Translated, it gives CASSHSGRTSTDTQYF.

The J gene is TRBJ1-5, the V gene TRBV6-2 or TRBV6-3; 7 nucleotides align to TRBD1. Per the germline V gene, CDR1 is MNHEY and CDR2 is SVGEGT. CDR3 length: 15 residues. V trimming: 5 bases; J trimming: 5 bases; junction bases outside the gene matches: 9. The CDR3 DNA follows: TGTGCCAGCAGTCCCCGGGACAGAGGATATCAGCCCCAGCATTTT. This codes for CASSPRDRGYQPQHF.

CDR3 sequence reads: CASSLAFTGNYEQYF. DNA of the CDR3: TGTGCCAGCAGCTTAGCCTTCACAGGCAACTACGAGCAGTACTTC. The V and J genes are TRBV11-1 and TRBJ2-7; D is perhaps TRBD1 (5 bases). Germline V gene data show CDR1 as SGHAT and CDR2 as FQDESV (reference sequence). CDR3 length: 15 amino acids. Trimming left V 0 bases short and J 3 bases short, with 12 bases between.

V gene TRBV19 combines with J gene TRBJ2-6; 10 positions match TRBD1. The CDR3 has 17 amino acids. Per germline, CDR1 LNHDA and CDR2 SQIVND (reference sequence). V shed 6 bases, J shed 6 bases, and the junction held 11 bases outside the gene matches. CDR3 DNA: TGTGCCAGTAGGGACAATGGGGGGACAGGGGAGGCCAACGTCCTGACTTTC. It yields the protein CASRDNGGTGEANVLTF.

The chain couples TRBV4-3 to TRBJ1-2; perhaps TRBD1 as D (5 bases). This CDR3 is built from 16 residues. V was shortened by 2 bases and J by 4 bases, with 17 bases between the two germline ends. CDR1 and CDR2 (germline): LGHNA, YSLEER. The CDR3 sequence is CASSQNWGREGYGYTF. The CDR3 DNA is TGCGCCAGCAGCCAAAACTGGGGGAGGGAAGGCTATGGCTACACCTTC.

This clone appeared a single time. This sequence joins TRBV14 and TRBJ2-7, with TRBD2 as a possible D gene (7 bases). Deletions cut 4 bases from V and 7 bases from J, with 17 bases between. There are 14 residues in the CDR3. Looked up from germline, CDR1 is SGHDN and CDR2 is FVKESK. This CDR3 reads CASSRRGGGGEQYF. CDR3 coding DNA: TGTGCCAGCAGCCGCCGGGGAGGGGGAGGAGAGCAGTACTTC. Full variable domain (remainder filled in from reference TRBV14 and TRBJ2-7): EAGVTQFPSHSVIEKGQTVTLRCDPISGHDNLYWYRRVMGKEIKFLLHFVKESKQDESGMPNNRFLAERTGGTYSTLKVQPAELEDSGVYFCASSRRGGGGEQYFGPGTRLTVT.

The CDR3 reads CASRMTLGYTF. For the CDR3, the DNA is TGTGCCAGCAGGATGACACTTGGCTACACCTTC. The J gene is TRBJ1-2, the V gene TRBV2; no reliable D call. Per the germline V gene, CDR1 is SNHLY and CDR2 is FYNNEI. The CDR3 runs 11 residues. The V gene lost 6 bases and the J gene lost 7 bases, with 9 bases spanning the gap.

The chain joins TRBV12-3 or TRBV12-4 to TRBJ1-5; 7 bases match TRBD1. The CDR3 has 13 residues. The junction had 3 bases not matched to a gene; V was cut back by 5 bases and J by 5 bases. The CDR3 loop reads CASSKGAHQPQHF. DNA of the CDR3: TGTGCCAGCAGTAAGGGGGCGCATCAGCCCCAGCATTTT.

V and J are TRBV7-8 and TRBJ2-2; D might be TRBD1 (7 bases). CDR3 length: 15 amino acids. The V and J ends lost 0 bases and 6 bases respectively, with 11 bases between them. Per germline, CDR1 SGHVS and CDR2 FQNEAQ. CDR3 protein: CASSLAARGAGELFF. DNA for the CDR3: TGTGCCAGCAGCTTAGCGGCCAGGGGGGCCGGGGAGCTGTTTTTT.

The chain has TRBV3-1 (or the pseudogene TRBV3-2) and TRBJ2-2, with no clear D. CDR1 and CDR2 (germline): LGHDT, YNNKEL (reference sequence). The ends were cut back, 0 bases at V and 5 bases at J, with 13 bases in the middle. The CDR3 length is 16 residues. The DNA for the CDR3 is TGTGCCAGCAGCCAAGATGTGGTAGCTAGAACCGGGGAGCTGTTTTTT. Translation: CASSQDVVARTGELFF.

The chain combines TRBV19 with TRBJ1-4; D may be TRBD1 (5 bases). CDR3 length: 16 amino acids. Germline CDR1 LNHDA, CDR2 SQIVND (reference sequence). The germline V and J ends were trimmed by 5 bases and 1 base, with 14 bases remaining between them. CDR3 residues: CASSRGEGRTNEKLFF. The CDR3 DNA reads TGTGCCAGTAGTCGGGGGGAAGGGAGAACTAATGAAAAACTGTTTTTT.

This chain uses TRBV3-1 (or the pseudogene TRBV3-2) with TRBJ1-1, with TRBD1 identical over 7 bases. From germline, CDR1 is LGHDT and CDR2 YNNKEL (reference sequence). J was trimmed by 5 bases and V by 10 bases; bases with no gene match: 13. This CDR3 comprises 14 residues. The CDR3 is CATGEWGQITEAFF. As DNA, the CDR3 is TGTGCCACCGGTGAATGGGGACAGATAACTGAAGCTTTCTTT.

V and J are TRBV27 and TRBJ1-2, with no clear D. The V gene's germline CDR1 is MNHEY and CDR2 SMNVEV (reference sequence). With 4 bases removed from V and 4 bases from J, the gap between germline ends came to 10 bases. The CDR3 is 13 amino acids. CDR3 sequence (DNA): TGTGCCAGCAGTTCGTCAGTTTTCTATGGCTACACCTTC. Translation gives CASSSSVFYGYTF.

The V call is TRBV5-6, the J call TRBJ2-7, with TRBD1 matching over 9 bases. CDR3 size: 14 residues. The junction had 6 bases not matched to a gene; V was cut back by 4 bases and J by 4 bases. Germline V gene sequence: CDR1 SGHDT, CDR2 YYEEEE. The CDR3 reads CASSPDRGAYEQYF. The CDR3 region has the DNA TGTGCCAGCAGCCCGGACAGGGGTGCTTACGAGCAGTACTTC.

This clone was seen a handful of times. J is TRBJ1-6 and V is TRBV12-3 or TRBV12-4; D not certain. V lost 5 bases and J 7 bases, leaving 9 bases between the germline ends. The CDR3 covers 13 residues. CDR3 protein: CASSGGVNSPLHF. CDR3 nucleotide sequence: TGTGCCAGCAGTGGCGGGGTAAATTCACCCCTCCACTTT.

The chain has TRBV6-8 and TRBJ1-5, with 10 bases aligning to TRBD1. V lost 7 bases to trimming and J lost 7 bases; unmatched junction nucleotides: 4. Germline CDR1 and CDR2: MNHGY and SAAAGT. The CDR3 consists of 13 residues. The CDR3 spells CASKTGGRQPQHF. In DNA form, the CDR3 reads TGTGCCAGCAAGACAGGGGGCAGGCAGCCCCAGCATTTT.

The V and J genes are TRBV13 and TRBJ2-1, with D possibly matching TRBD2 (5 bases). V lost 2 bases, J lost 2 bases, and 13 bases lay in between. Germline-derived CDR1 and CDR2 are PRHDT and FYEKMQ (reference sequence). The length of the CDR3 is 16 residues. The CDR3 DNA is TGTGCCAGCAGCTTATATCAGCGGTGGACCTACAATGAGCAGTTCTTC. This encodes CASSLYQRWTYNEQFF.

As regards this clone: Other DNA variants within this sample encode the same CDR3. The chain uses TRBV18 and TRBJ1-6, with 9 bases identical to TRBD1. V dropped 3 bases and J dropped 7; count of bases not matched to a gene: 1. The CDR3 extends over 14 amino acids. Germline V CDR1 and CDR2: KGHSH, LQKENI. CDR3: CASSPGTGNSPLHF. The DNA for the CDR3 is TGTGCCAGCTCACCCGGGACAGGGAATTCACCCCTCCACTTT.

The chain uses TRBV30 and TRBJ2-7, with D possibly being TRBD1 (6 bases). The CDR3 extends over 13 amino acids. The germline V and J ends were trimmed by 0 bases and 3 bases, with 9 bases remaining between them. Per the germline V gene, CDR1 is GTSNPN and CDR2 is SVGIG (reference sequence). In DNA form, the CDR3 reads TGTGCCTGGAGTGTACGGGACAACTACGAGCAGTACTTC. Residues: CAWSVRDNYEQYF.

The chain couples TRBV10-1 to TRBJ2-1; 11 nucleotides align to TRBD2. Germline V gives CDR1 WNHNN, CDR2 SYGVQD (reference sequence). Germline trimming cut 5 bases from V and 4 bases from J; bases unmatched to any gene: 16. CDR3 length: 19 amino acids. CDR3 region: CASSPLSLAGAINYNEQFF. CDR3 DNA sequence: TGCGCCAGCAGTCCCCTTTCACTAGCGGGAGCGATTAATTACAATGAGCAGTTCTTC.